The clone carrying this T cell receptor (beta chain) was seen more than once but under ten times. The data were obtained in a study of neoadjuvant anti-PD-1 for oral cavity cancer. Time point denoted: after neoadjuvant nivolumab, at surgical resection. Germline-derived CDR1 and CDR2 are SGHKS and YYEKEE (reference sequence). The CDR3 consists of 13 residues. Trimming shortened V by 5 bases and J by 7 bases, and 12 bases separated the two germline ends. TCRdb's copy holds only in-frame clones and misses some; the assay was immunoSEQ multiplex PCR. Of approximately 13,000 clones listed, around 80% are singletons.

Specimen: PBMCs, collected after nivolumab (anti-PD-1) treatment. The receptor was derived from a person aged 40 to 85 with oral cavity squamous cell carcinoma. V and J are TRBV5-5 and TRBJ2-2; a weak D match, TRBD2 (5 bases). The CDR3 region has the DNA TGTGCCAGCAGTTTGACTCGGGACGGGGAGCTGTTTTTT. It translates to CASSLTRDGELFF. Full variable domain (rest looked up from reference TRBV5-5 and TRBJ2-2): DAGVTQSPTHLIKTRGQQVTLRCSPISGHKSVSWYQQVLGQGPQFIFQYYEKEERGRGNFPDRFSARQFPNYSSELNVNALLLGDSALYLCASSLTRDGELFFGEGSRLTVL.